This T cell receptor (beta chain) was documented in a study of long-term antiretroviral therapy in people with HIV. Study observations and caveats: With ART, diversity went up but was still lower than in transplant donor controls.

The assay, immunoSEQ v3.0, was run at survey level. Sequencing was performed with immunoSEQ multiplex PCR; in TCRdb, only in-frame clones are kept and a portion is missing. The profile shows 20,000 or so clones, about four fifths of them singletons. Cryopreserved PBMC, at roughly 0.9-11 million per sample, were present before DNA extraction. V was pared by 4 bases and J by 1 base, with 10 bases between. Germline assignment: CDR1 LGHNA and CDR2 YNFKEQ. The CDR3 spans 15 residues. In its sample, this clone was seen once. Its matching antigen is unknown. The sample in question was unsorted PBMCs, obtained at the start of antiretroviral therapy, before treatment. The chain carries TRBV4-2 and TRBJ2-2; the D gene is possibly TRBD1 (5 bases). This clonotype was obtained from a man aged 18 to 30 with HIV. CDR3 region: CASSLQGMNTGELFF. The CDR3 DNA follows: TGTGCCAGCAGCCTCCAGGGAATGAACACCGGGGAGCTGTTTTTT.